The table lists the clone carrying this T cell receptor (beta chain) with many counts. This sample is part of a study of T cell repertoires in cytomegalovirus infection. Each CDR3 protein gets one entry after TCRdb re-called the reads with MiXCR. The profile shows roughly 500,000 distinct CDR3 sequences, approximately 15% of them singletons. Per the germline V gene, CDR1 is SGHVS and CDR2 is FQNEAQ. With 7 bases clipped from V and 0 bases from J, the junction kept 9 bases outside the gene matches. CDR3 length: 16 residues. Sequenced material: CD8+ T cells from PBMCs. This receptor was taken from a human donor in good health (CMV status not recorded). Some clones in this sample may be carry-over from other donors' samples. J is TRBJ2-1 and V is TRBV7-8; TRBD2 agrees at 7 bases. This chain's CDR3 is CASNPAGFSSYNEQFF. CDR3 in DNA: TGTGCCAGCAACCCAGCGGGGTTCAGCTCCTACAATGAGCAGTTCTTC.